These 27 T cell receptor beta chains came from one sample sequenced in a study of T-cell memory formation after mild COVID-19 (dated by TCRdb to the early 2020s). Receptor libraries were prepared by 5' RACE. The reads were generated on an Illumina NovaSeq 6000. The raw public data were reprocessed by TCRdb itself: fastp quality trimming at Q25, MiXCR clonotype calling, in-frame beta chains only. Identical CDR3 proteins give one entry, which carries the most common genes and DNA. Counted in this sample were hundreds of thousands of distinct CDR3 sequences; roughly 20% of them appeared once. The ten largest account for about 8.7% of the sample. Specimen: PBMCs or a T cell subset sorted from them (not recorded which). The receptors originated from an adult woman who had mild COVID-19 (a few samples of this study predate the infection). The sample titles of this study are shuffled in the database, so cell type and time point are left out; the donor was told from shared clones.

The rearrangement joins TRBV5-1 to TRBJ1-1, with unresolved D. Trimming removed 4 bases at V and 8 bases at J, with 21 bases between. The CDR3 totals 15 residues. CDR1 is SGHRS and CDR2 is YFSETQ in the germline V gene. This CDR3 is CASSPLSPESKEAFF. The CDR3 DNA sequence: TGCGCCAGCAGCCCACTCTCCCCAGAAAGTAAAGAAGCTTTCTTT.

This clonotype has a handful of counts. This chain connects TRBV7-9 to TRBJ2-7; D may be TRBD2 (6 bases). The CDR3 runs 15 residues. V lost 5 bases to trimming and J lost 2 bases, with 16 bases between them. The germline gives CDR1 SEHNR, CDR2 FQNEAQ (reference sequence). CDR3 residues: CASSPRGIGTYEQYF. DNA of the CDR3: TGTGCCAGCAGCCCTCGCGGGATTGGGACCTACGAGCAGTACTTC.

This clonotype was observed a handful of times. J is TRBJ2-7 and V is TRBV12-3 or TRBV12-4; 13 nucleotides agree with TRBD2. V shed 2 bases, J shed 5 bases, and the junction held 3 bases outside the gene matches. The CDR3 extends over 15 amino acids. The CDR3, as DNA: TGTGCCAGCAGTTTACGACTAGCGGGGGGAAACGAGCAGTACTTC. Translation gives CASSLRLAGGNEQYF.

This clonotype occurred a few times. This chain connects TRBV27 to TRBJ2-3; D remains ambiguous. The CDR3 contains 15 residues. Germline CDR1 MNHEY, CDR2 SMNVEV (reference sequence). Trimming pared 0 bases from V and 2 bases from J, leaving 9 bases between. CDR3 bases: TGTGCCAGCAGTTTATCGATCCAGCACACAGATACGCAGTATTTT. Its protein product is CASSLSIQHTDTQYF.

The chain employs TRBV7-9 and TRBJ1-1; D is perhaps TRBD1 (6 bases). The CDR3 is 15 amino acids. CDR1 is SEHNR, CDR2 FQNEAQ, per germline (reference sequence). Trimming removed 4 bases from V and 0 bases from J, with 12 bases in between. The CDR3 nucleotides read TGTGCCAGCAGCTCCTGGACAGCAATGAACACTGAAGCTTTCTTT. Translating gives CASSSWTAMNTEAFF.

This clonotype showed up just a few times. CDR3 in amino acids: CASSLEDSNEKLFF. CDR3 nucleotides: TGCGCCAGCAGCTTGGAGGATTCCAATGAAAAACTGTTTTTT. The rearrangement links TRBV5-1 to TRBJ1-4; D unresolved. The CDR3 has 14 residues. Looked up from germline, CDR1 is SGHRS and CDR2 is YFSETQ. V dropped 0 bases and J dropped 5 bases, with 8 bases sitting between them.

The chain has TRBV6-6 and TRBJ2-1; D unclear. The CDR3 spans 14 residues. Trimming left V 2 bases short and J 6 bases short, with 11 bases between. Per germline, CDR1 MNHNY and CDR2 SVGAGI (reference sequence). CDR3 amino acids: CASSYRHSPNEQFF. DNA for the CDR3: TGTGCCAGCAGTTACAGACATTCACCCAATGAGCAGTTCTTC.

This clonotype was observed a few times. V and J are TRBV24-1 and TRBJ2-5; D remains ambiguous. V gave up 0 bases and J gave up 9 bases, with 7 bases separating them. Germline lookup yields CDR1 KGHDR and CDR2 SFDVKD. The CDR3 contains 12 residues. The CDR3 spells CATSDLGQAQYF. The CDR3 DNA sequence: TGTGCCACCAGTGATTTGGGTCAGGCCCAGTACTTC.

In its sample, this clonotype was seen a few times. The CDR3 DNA is TGCAGTGCCCGTACGGGGGTCGAGCAGTACTTC. It codes for CSARTGVEQYF. V is TRBV20-1 and J is TRBJ2-7; a possible D gene is TRBD2 (6 bases). The CDR3 is 11 amino acids. V lost 6 bases, J lost 6 bases, and 12 bases lay in between. CDR1 is DFQATT and CDR2 is SNEGSKA in the germline V gene (reference sequence).

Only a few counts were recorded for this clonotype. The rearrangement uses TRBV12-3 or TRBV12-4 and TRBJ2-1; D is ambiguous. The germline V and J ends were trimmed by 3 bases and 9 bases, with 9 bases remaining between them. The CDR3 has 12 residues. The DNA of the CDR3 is TGTGCCAGCAGTTTTGTAGTTCCTGAGCAGTTCTTC. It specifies CASSFVVPEQFF.

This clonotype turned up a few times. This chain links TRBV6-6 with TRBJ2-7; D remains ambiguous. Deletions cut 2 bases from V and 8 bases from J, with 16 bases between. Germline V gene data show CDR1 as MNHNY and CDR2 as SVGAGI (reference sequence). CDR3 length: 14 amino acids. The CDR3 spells CASSYEIGFEQQYF. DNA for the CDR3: TGTGCCAGCAGTTACGAGATAGGTTTTGAGCAGCAGTACTTC.

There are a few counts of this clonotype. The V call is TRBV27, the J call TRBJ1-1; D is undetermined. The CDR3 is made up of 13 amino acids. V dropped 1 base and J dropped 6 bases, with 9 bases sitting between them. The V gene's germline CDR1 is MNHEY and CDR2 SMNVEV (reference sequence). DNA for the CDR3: TGTGCCAGCAGTTTATGGGTTACCGCTGAAGCTTTCTTT. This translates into CASSLWVTAEAFF.

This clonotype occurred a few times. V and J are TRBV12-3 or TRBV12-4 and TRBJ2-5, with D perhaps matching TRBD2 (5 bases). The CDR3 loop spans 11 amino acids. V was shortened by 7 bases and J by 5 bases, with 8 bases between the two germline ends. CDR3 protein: CASTRGETQYF. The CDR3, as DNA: TGTGCCAGCACCCGCGGGGAGACCCAGTACTTC.

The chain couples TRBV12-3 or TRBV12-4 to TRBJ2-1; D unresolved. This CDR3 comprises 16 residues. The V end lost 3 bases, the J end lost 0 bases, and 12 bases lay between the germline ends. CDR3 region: CASSFGPPGSYNEQFF. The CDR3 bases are TGTGCCAGCAGTTTTGGGCCCCCCGGCTCCTACAATGAGCAGTTCTTC.

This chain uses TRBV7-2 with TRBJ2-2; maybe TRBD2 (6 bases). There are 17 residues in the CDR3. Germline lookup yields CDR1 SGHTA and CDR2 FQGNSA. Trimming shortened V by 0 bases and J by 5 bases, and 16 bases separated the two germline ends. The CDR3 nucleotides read TGTGCCAGCAGCTTAGCGCGGGGACGGCCTTCTACCGGGGAGCTGTTTTTT. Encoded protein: CASSLARGRPSTGELFF.

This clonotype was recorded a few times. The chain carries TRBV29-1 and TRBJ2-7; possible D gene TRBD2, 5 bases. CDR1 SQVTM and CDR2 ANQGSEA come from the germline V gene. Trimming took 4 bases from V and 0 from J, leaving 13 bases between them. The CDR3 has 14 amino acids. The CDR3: CSVGGGLNSYEQYF. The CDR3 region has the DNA TGCAGCGTTGGTGGAGGCCTAAACTCCTACGAGCAGTACTTC.

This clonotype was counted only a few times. The CDR3 protein is CASSLSNPGELFF. The DNA for the CDR3 is TGTGCCAGCAGTCTAAGCAATCCCGGGGAGCTGTTTTTT. This chain uses TRBV9 with TRBJ2-2, with D unclear. V was pared by 5 bases and J by 6 bases, with 11 bases between. The germline V gene has CDR1 SGDLS and CDR2 YYNGEE. The CDR3 contains 13 residues.

The CDR3, as DNA: TGTGCCAGCAGTTACTCAGATGGGGACAGGGCGTACAATCAGCCCCAGCATTTT. The encoded protein is CASSYSDGDRAYNQPQHF. The J gene is TRBJ1-5, the V gene TRBV6-2 or TRBV6-3; 9 bases match TRBD1. This CDR3 has 18 residues. CDR1 MNHEY and CDR2 SVGEGT come from the germline V gene. J gave up 3 bases and V 0 bases, and 9 bases lay outside the gene matches.

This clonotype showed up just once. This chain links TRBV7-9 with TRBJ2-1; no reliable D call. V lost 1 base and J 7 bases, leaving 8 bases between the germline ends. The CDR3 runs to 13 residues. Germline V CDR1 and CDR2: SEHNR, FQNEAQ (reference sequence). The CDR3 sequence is CASSLGARNEQFF. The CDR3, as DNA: TGTGCCAGCAGCTTAGGGGCGCGGAATGAGCAGTTCTTC.

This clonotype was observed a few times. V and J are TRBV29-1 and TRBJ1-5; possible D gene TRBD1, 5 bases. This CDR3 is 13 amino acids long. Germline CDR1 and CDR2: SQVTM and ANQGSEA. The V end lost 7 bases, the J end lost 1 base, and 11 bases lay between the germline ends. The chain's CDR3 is CSAGTGSNQPQHF. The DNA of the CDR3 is TGCAGCGCTGGGACGGGGAGCAATCAGCCCCAGCATTTT. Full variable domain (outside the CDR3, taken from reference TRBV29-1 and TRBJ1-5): SAVISQKPSRDICQRGTSLTIQCQVDSQVTMMFWYRQQPGQSLTLIATANQGSEATYESGFVIDKFPISRPNLTFSTLTVSNMSPEDSSIYLCSAGTGSNQPQHFGDGTRLSIL.

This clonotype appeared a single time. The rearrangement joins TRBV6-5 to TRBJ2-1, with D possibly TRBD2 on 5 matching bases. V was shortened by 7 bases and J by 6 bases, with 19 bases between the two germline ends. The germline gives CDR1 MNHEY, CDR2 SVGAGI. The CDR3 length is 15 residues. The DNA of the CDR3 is TGTGCCAGCACCCACTCACTAGGATTGTTCAATGAGCAGTTCTTC. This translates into CASTHSLGLFNEQFF.

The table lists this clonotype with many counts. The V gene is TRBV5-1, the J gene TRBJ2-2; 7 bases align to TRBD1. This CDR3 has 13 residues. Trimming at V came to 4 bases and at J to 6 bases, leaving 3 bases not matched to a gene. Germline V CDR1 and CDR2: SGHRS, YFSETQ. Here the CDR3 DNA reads TGCGCCAGCAGCGAGGGACAGCCCGGGGAGCTGTTTTTT. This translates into CASSEGQPGELFF.

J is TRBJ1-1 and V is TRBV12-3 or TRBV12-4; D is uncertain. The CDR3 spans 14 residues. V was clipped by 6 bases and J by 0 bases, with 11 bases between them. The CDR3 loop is CASSPTRMNTEAFF. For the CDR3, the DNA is TGTGCCAGCAGCCCGACGCGGATGAACACTGAAGCTTTCTTT.

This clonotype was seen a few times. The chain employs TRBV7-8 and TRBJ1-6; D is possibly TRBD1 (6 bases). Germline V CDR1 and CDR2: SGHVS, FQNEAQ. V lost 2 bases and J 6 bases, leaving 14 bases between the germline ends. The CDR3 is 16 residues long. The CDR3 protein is CASSLYSGRGNSPLHF. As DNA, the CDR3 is TGTGCCAGCAGCTTATACTCGGGCAGGGGTAATTCACCCCTCCACTTT.

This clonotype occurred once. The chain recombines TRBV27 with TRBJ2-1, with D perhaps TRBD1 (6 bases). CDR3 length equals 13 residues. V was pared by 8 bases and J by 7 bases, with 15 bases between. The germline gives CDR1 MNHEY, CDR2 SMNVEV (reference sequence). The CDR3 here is CASLLQGGNEQFF. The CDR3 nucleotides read TGTGCCAGCCTCCTACAGGGTGGGAATGAGCAGTTCTTC.

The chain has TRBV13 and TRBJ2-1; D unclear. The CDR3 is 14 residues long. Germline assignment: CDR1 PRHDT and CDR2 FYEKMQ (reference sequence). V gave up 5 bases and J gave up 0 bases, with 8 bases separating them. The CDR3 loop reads CASSPRHSYNEQFF. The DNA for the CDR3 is TGTGCCAGCAGCCCCCGACACTCCTACAATGAGCAGTTCTTC.

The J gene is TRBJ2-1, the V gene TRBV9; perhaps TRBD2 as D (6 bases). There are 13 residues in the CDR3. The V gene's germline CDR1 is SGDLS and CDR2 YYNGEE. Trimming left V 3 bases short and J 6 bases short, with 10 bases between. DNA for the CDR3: TGTGCCAGCAGCGATGGGGGGAGCAATGAGCAGTTCTTC. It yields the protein CASSDGGSNEQFF.